A selection of T cell receptor beta chains follows, all from one sample in a study of type 1 and type 2 diabetes patients. TCRdb itself ran the multiplex PCR reads through MiXCR, one entry per CDR3 protein. The table has some 250,000 distinct CDR3 sequences, over 45% seen once. Sequencing was carried out using peripheral blood mononuclear cells (PBMCs). The receptors stem from a man in his late teens or twenties with type 2 diabetes. The CDR3 runs from the conserved cysteine through the conserved F or W. D genes are given only for firm matches. Clone size is shown for a subset of rows, as once, few, many or a class of expanded clone.

abundance	v_gene	d_gene	j_gene	CDR3aa	CDR3nt
few	TRBV11-3	-	TRBJ1-6	CASSLRGGGSPLHF	TGTGCCAGCAGCTTACGAGGGGGAGGTTCACCCCTCCACTTT
-	TRBV2	-	TRBJ2-3	CATSAPSGRGSPDTQYF	TGTGCCACCAGTGCCCCATCGGGTAGGGGGAGCCCAGATACGCAGTATTTT
-	TRBV20-1	TRBD1	TRBJ2-7	CSASPATGTGAYEQYF	TGCAGTGCTAGTCCCGCAACCGGGACAGGGGCCTACGAGCAGTACTTC
-	TRBV28	-	TRBJ1-2	CASTRLDIPSGYTF	TGTGCCAGCACTCGGCTGGACATCCCGTCTGGCTACACCTTC
few	TRBV7-8	TRBD1	TRBJ1-1	CASSLDDRVKNTEAFF	TGTGCCAGCAGCTTAGACGACAGGGTGAAAAACACTGAAGCTTTCTTT
few	TRBV7-3	TRBD2	TRBJ2-5	CASSEGTSDQETQYF	TGTGCCAGCAGCGAAGGGACTAGCGACCAAGAGACCCAGTACTTC
-	TRBV2	-	TRBJ2-1	CASSAIGVNEQFF	TGTGCCAGCAGTGCCATTGGGGTCAATGAGCAGTTCTTC
few	TRBV20-1	-	TRBJ2-5	CSARSDDRPQETQYF	TGCAGTGCTAGATCGGACGACAGGCCTCAAGAGACCCAGTACTTC
-	TRBV7-9	TRBD1	TRBJ1-4	CASRPTGVEEKLFF	TGTGCCAGCAGACCGACAGGGGTTGAAGAAAAACTGTTTTTT
-	TRBV5-1	TRBD1	TRBJ2-7	CASSTPTGPVYEQYF	TGCGCCAGCAGCACACCGACAGGGCCAGTATACGAGCAGTACTTC
few	TRBV19	-	TRBJ2-2	CASSIRETYTGELFF	TGTGCCAGTAGTATTCGTGAGACCTACACCGGGGAGCTGTTTTTT
few	TRBV2	TRBD2	TRBJ2-3	CASRIKGLAGVTQYF	TGTGCCAGCAGAATAAAAGGACTAGCGGGAGTGACGCAGTATTTT
-	TRBV29-1	TRBD1	TRBJ1-5	CSVGQGVYQPQHF	TGCAGCGTAGGACAGGGAGTATATCAGCCCCAGCATTTT
-	TRBV7-9	-	TRBJ2-7	CATGDEQYF	TGTGCCACAGGGGACGAGCAGTACTTC
few	TRBV27	-	TRBJ1-5	CASSLSPMHQPQHF	TGTGCCAGCAGTTTGAGCCCCATGCATCAGCCCCAGCATTTT
once	TRBV19	TRBD1	TRBJ1-2	CASSIEDRYLYGYTF	TGTGCCAGTAGTATCGAGGACAGGTACCTCTATGGCTACACCTTC
few	TRBV20-1	TRBD1	TRBJ1-4	CSARDRDRGEKLFF	TGCAGTGCTAGAGATCGGGACAGGGGCGAAAAACTGTTTTTT
-	TRBV19	-	TRBJ1-2	CASSIWAGSDYGYTF	TGTGCCAGTAGTATTTGGGCGGGGTCGGACTATGGCTACACCTTC
once	TRBV11-2	-	TRBJ2-5	CASSSIRGKETQYF	TGTGCCAGCAGCTCCATCAGGGGAAAAGAGACCCAGTACTTC
-	TRBV7-2	TRBD1	TRBJ2-7	CASSVPPGGDRGANYEQYF	TGTGCCAGCAGCGTCCCCCCTGGTGGGGACAGGGGCGCAAACTACGAGCAGTACTTC
many	TRBV7-2	TRBD2	TRBJ2-7	CASSAGTSGEEQYF	TGTGCCAGCAGCGCCGGGACTAGCGGGGAGGAGCAGTACTTC
-	TRBV27	-	TRBJ2-7	CASSLSQVVHEQYF	TGTGCCAGCAGTTTATCTCAGGTAGTCCACGAGCAGTACTTC
-	TRBV20-1	-	TRBJ2-5	CSAGGPSGETQYF	TGCAGTGCTGGGGGACCAAGTGGGGAGACCCAGTACTTC
few	TRBV24-1	TRBD1	TRBJ1-5	CATSDTGTGLSQPQHF	TGTGCCACCAGTGATACGGGGACAGGGTTAAGCCAGCCCCAGCATTTT
-	TRBV10-1	TRBD2	TRBJ2-3	CASSESAGGPDTQYF	TGCGCCAGCAGTGAGTCCGCGGGAGGGCCTGATACGCAGTATTTT
once	TRBV20-1	-	TRBJ2-1	CSARQRGNEQFF	TGCAGTGCTAGACAACGAGGAAATGAGCAGTTCTTC
-	TRBV10-1	-	TRBJ2-7	CASLGPLYEQYF	TGCGCCAGCCTGGGGCCCTTATACGAGCAGTACTTC
few	TRBV7-8	-	TRBJ1-2	CASSLAGVYGYTF	TGTGCCAGCAGCTTAGCGGGGGTATATGGCTACACCTTC
many	TRBV5-1	-	TRBJ1-1	CASSLTANTEAFF	TGTGCCAGCAGTTTAACAGCGAACACTGAAGCTTTCTTT
-	TRBV4-2	-	TRBJ1-1	CASSQDPAPNTEAFF	TGTGCCAGCAGCCAAGACCCTGCACCTAACACTGAAGCTTTCTTT
few	TRBV25-1	TRBD1	TRBJ2-1	CASSYSTGGVNEQFF	TGTGCCAGCTCCTATAGTACAGGGGGTGTGAATGAGCAGTTCTTC
many	TRBV10-3	-	TRBJ1-2	CAISGTASNYGYTF	TGTGCCATCAGTGGGACGGCCTCTAACTATGGCTACACCTTC
many	TRBV7-2	-	TRBJ1-1	CASQAWGPFF	TGTGCCAGCCAAGCTTGGGGGCCTTTCTTT
few	TRBV6-1	-	TRBJ1-1	CASSEEGAVGTEAFF	TGTGCCAGCAGTGAAGAGGGCGCAGTTGGCACTGAAGCTTTCTTT
many	TRBV2	-	TRBJ1-2	CASSPTENYGYTF	TGTGCCAGCAGTCCGACAGAGAACTATGGCTACACCTTC
-	TRBV2	TRBD2	TRBJ2-5	CASTGSLAGGTQYF	TGTGCCAGCACCGGCAGTCTAGCGGGAGGAACCCAGTACTTC
-	TRBV9	-	TRBJ1-1	CASSPRALMNTEAFF	TGTGCCAGCAGCCCTCGGGCACTCATGAACACTGAAGCTTTCTTT
-	TRBV29-1	TRBD1	TRBJ2-1	CSVGSSGTGNEQFF	TGCAGCGTGGGTTCTTCCGGGACAGGCAATGAGCAGTTCTTC
-	TRBV6-1	TRBD2	TRBJ2-1	CASTILAGRYNEQFF	TGTGCCAGCACAATACTAGCGGGACGCTACAATGAGCAGTTCTTC
-	TRBV9	TRBD1	TRBJ2-1	CASSVEDRVKFF	TGTGCCAGCAGCGTAGAGGACAGGGTTAAGTTCTTC
many	TRBV14	-	TRBJ1-2	CASSQGSIFHGYTF	TGTGCCAGCAGCCAAGGATCTATTTTCCATGGCTACACCTTC
-	TRBV9	TRBD2	TRBJ2-1	CASSVGEGTYNEQFF	TGTGCCAGCAGCGTGGGGGAGGGGACCTACAATGAGCAGTTCTTC
-	TRBV4-1	-	TRBJ1-2	CASSQAGYGTNYGYTF	TGCGCCAGCAGCCAAGCGGGGTATGGAACTAACTATGGCTACACCTTC
few	TRBV29-1	-	TRBJ2-2	CSVALLATGELFF	TGCAGCGTTGCCCTGTTAGCGACCGGGGAGCTGTTTTTT
-	TRBV6-1	-	TRBJ1-1	CASSEYRVDEAFF	TGTGCCAGCAGTGAGTACAGGGTTGATGAAGCTTTCTTT
-	TRBV12-3/TRBV12-4	-	TRBJ2-1	CASSPLDEQFF	TGTGCCAGCAGCCCCCTCGATGAGCAGTTCTTC
-	TRBV30	-	TRBJ1-6	CAWSGTQVSSYNSPLHF	TGTGCCTGGAGTGGTACACAGGTCAGCTCCTATAATTCACCCCTCCACTTT
-	TRBV2	-	TRBJ1-5	CASSEGLTNQPQHF	TGTGCCAGCAGTGAGGGTCTGACCAATCAGCCCCAGCATTTT
-	TRBV6-5	-	TRBJ2-5	CASGHWDQETQYF	TGTGCCAGCGGACACTGGGATCAAGAGACCCAGTACTTC
few	TRBV29-1	TRBD2	TRBJ2-1	CSLRAGNYNEQFF	TGCAGCCTGCGAGCGGGAAACTACAATGAGCAGTTCTTC
few	TRBV30	-	TRBJ2-7	CAWSLEGVYEQYF	TGTGCCTGGAGTTTGGAGGGAGTTTACGAGCAGTACTTC
-	TRBV11-2	-	TRBJ2-1	CASTRFGSNREEQFF	TGTGCCAGCACCCGTTTCGGGAGTAATAGAGAGGAGCAGTTCTTC
few	TRBV7-2	TRBD1	TRBJ1-1	CASSLDGTGITEAFF	TGTGCCAGCAGCTTAGATGGGACAGGAATCACTGAAGCTTTCTTT